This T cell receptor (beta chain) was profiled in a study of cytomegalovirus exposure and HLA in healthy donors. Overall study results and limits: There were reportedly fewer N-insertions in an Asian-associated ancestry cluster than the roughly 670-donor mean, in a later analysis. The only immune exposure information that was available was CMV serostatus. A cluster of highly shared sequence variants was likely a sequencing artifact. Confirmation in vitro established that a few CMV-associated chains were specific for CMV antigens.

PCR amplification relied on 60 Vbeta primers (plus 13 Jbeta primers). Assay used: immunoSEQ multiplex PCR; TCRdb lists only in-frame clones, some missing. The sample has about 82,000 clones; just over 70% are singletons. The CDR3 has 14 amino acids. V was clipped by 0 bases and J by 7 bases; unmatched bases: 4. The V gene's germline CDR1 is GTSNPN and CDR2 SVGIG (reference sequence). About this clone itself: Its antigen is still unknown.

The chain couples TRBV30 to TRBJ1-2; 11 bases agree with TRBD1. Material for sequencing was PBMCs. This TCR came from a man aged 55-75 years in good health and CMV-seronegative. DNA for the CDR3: TGTGCCTGGAGTGTTGAGGACAGGGGGCTTGGCTACACCTTC. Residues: CAWSVEDRGLGYTF.